Each of the 14 T cell receptor beta chains below was sequenced from the same sample in a study of OX40 agonist ivuxolimab in advanced cancers. Profiled with immunoSEQ multiplex PCR; TCRdb holds only in-frame clones, not every one. Of under 95,000 clones listed, about nine tenths were seen once; the top ten hold about 0.2%. This specimen was CD4+ or CD8+ T cells sorted from blood, taken in a trial of the OX40 agonist ivuxolimab. These receptor sequences come from an adult with an advanced solid tumor such as melanoma, head and neck, liver or kidney cancer.

This clone was seen a single time. The rearrangement links TRBV5-1 to TRBJ1-2; 7 nucleotides line up with TRBD1. CDR3 size: 15 residues. The V gene's germline CDR1 is SGHRS and CDR2 YFSETQ. With 6 bases clipped from V and 7 bases from J, the junction kept 15 bases outside the gene matches. Here the CDR3 reads CASTLSPDRQGGYTF. The DNA for the CDR3 is TGCGCCAGCACCCTCTCCCCCGACAGACAGGGTGGCTACACCTTC.

The chain recombines TRBV29-1 with TRBJ2-7, with a tentative D call TRBD2 (5 bases). The V end lost 2 bases, the J end lost 7 bases, and 18 bases lay between the germline ends. The CDR3 extends over 14 amino acids. Germline V gene data show CDR1 as SQVTM and CDR2 as ANQGSEA. The CDR3 here is CSVELGSASGEQYF. Here the CDR3 DNA reads TGCAGCGTTGAACTAGGCTCCGCTTCGGGGGAGCAGTACTTC.

V is TRBV6-6 and J is TRBJ2-2, with D maybe TRBD2 (5 bases). The CDR3 runs 15 residues. Germline values: CDR1 MNHNY, CDR2 SVGAGI (reference sequence). Trimming removed 4 bases at V and 3 bases at J, with 12 bases between. The CDR3 DNA reads as TGTGCCAGCAGTTTAACGGGGATCGACACCGGGGAGCTGTTTTTT. Its translation: CASSLTGIDTGELFF.

The chain uses TRBV6-5 and TRBJ1-1; D remains ambiguous. Germline V gene lookup returns CDR1 MNHEY and CDR2 SVGAGI. The germline V and J ends were trimmed by 4 bases and 1 base, with 10 bases remaining between them. The CDR3 is 14 amino acids. The CDR3 coding sequence is TGTGCCAGCAGTTCCGGGCCAAGGAACACTGAAGCTTTCTTT. It codes for CASSSGPRNTEAFF.

The V and J genes are TRBV5-4 and TRBJ2-2; possibly TRBD2 for D (7 bases). Per germline, CDR1 SGHNT and CDR2 YYREEE (reference sequence). This CDR3 is 15 amino acids long. V shed 2 bases and J shed 5 bases, with 13 bases lying between them. The DNA for the CDR3 is TGTGCCAGCAGCTTCGCTAGCGGACAGACCGGGGAGCTGTTTTTT. Protein product: CASSFASGQTGELFF.

CDR3 region: CASSTRMGGGSTDTQYF. The CDR3 region has the DNA TGTGCCAGCAGTACCCGTATGGGCGGGGGTAGCACAGATACGCAGTATTTT. The genes are TRBV27 and TRBJ2-3; 7 positions match TRBD2. Trimming at V came to 5 bases and at J to 0 bases, leaving 11 bases not matched to a gene. CDR3 length: 17 residues. The V gene's germline CDR1 is MNHEY and CDR2 SMNVEV (reference sequence).

The chain couples TRBV29-1 to TRBJ1-5, with D unclear. This CDR3 has 12 amino acids. V was trimmed by 4 bases and J by 0 bases, leaving 4 bases between them. The germline V gene has CDR1 SQVTM and CDR2 ANQGSEA. The chain's CDR3 is CSVGHSNQPQHF. CDR3 sequence (DNA): TGCAGCGTTGGACATAGCAATCAGCCCCAGCATTTT.

This clone was observed a single time. The chain joins TRBV9 to TRBJ2-3; D gene unclear. This CDR3 has 16 amino acids. Germline V CDR1 and CDR2: SGDLS, YYNGEE. The germline V and J ends were trimmed by 0 bases and 1 base, with 12 bases remaining between them. The DNA of the CDR3 is TGTGCCAGCAGCGTAGGAGCGAGCGTGGGCACAGATACGCAGTATTTT. Translating gives CASSVGASVGTDTQYF.

The V call is TRBV5-1, the J call TRBJ2-1, with TRBD2 identical over 7 bases. Trimming took 1 base from V and 4 from J; bases not matched to a gene: 8. The CDR3 has 16 residues. Germline lookup yields CDR1 SGHRS and CDR2 YFSETQ. For the CDR3, the DNA is TGCGCCAGCAGCTTGCCTCAAGGGAGGGATTACAATGAGCAGTTCTTC. It yields the protein CASSLPQGRDYNEQFF.

J is TRBJ1-3 and V is TRBV5-4; no firm D call. The CDR3 consists of 12 residues. V lost 1 base to trimming and J lost 4 bases, with 3 bases between them. Germline values: CDR1 SGHNT, CDR2 YYREEE (reference sequence). CDR3 nucleotides: TGTGCCAGCAGCTTGCGGGGAAACACCATATATTTT. Amino acid sequence: CASSLRGNTIYF.

The chain joins TRBV2 to TRBJ2-5; the D is unclear. V was cut by 7 bases and J by 8 bases, with 11 bases left in between. The CDR3 runs to 11 residues. Germline-derived CDR1 and CDR2 are SNHLY and FYNNEI. The CDR3 DNA is TGTGCCAGCACCGAAGCTTACACCCAGTACTTC. The encoded protein is CASTEAYTQYF. The variable domain in full, with the rest retrieved from reference TRBV2 and TRBJ2-5, is EPEVTQTPSHQVTQMGQEVILRCVPISNHLYFYWYRQILGQKVEFLVSFYNNEISEKSEIFDDQFSVERPDGSNFTLKIRSTKLEDSAMYFCASTEAYTQYFGPGTRLLVL.

This chain joins TRBV28 and TRBJ1-2; TRBD1 might be the D (5 bases). Germline lookup yields CDR1 MDHEN and CDR2 SYDVKM. The CDR3 is 12 amino acids. Trimming took 9 bases from V and 7 from J, leaving 15 bases between them. The CDR3 reads CARGDSLGGYTF. The CDR3, as DNA: TGTGCCAGGGGTGACAGTCTCGGTGGCTACACCTTC.

V is TRBV5-5 and J is TRBJ2-2; D unresolved. This CDR3 has 14 residues. Trimming took 4 bases from V and 2 from J, leaving 9 bases between them. Germline V lookup: CDR1 SGHKS, CDR2 YYEKEE (reference sequence). CDR3 region: CASSVHSNTGELFF. In DNA, the CDR3 is TGTGCCAGCAGCGTCCACAGTAACACCGGGGAGCTGTTTTTT.

This clone was detected only once. The chain is built from TRBV5-1 and TRBJ2-7, with D possibly being TRBD1 (6 bases). V was shortened by 6 bases and J by 3 bases, with 16 bases between the two germline ends. This CDR3 is built from 14 residues. Germline V lookup: CDR1 SGHRS, CDR2 YFSETQ. CDR3 nucleotide sequence: TGCGCCAGCACCCCACCGGGACAATTCTACGAGCAGTACTTC. It is translated as CASTPPGQFYEQYF.